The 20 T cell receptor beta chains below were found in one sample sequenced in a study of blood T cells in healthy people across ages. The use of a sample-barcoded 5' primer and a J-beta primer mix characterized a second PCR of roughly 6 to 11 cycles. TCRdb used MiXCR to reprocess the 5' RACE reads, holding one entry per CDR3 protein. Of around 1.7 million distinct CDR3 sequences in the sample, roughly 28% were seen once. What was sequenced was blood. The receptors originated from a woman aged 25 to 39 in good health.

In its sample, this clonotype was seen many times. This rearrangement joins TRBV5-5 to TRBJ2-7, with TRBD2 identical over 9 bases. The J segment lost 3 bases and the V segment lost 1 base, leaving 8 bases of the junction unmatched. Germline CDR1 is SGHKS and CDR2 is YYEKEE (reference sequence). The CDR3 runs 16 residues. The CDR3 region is CASSLRVGLANYEQYF. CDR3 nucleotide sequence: TGTGCCAGCAGCTTGCGGGTCGGACTAGCGAACTACGAGCAGTACTTC.

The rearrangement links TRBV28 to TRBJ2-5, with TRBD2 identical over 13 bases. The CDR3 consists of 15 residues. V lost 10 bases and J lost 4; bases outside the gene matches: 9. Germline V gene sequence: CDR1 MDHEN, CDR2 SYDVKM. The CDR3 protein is CATTSGGAGAETQYF. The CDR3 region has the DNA TGTGCCACCACTAGCGGGGGGGCAGGGGCAGAGACCCAGTACTTC. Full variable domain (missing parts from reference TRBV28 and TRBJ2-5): DVKVTQSSRYLVKRTGEKVFLECVQDMDHENMFWYRQDPGLGLRLIYFSYDVKMKEKGDIPEGYSVSREKKERFSLILESASTNQTSMYLCATTSGGAGAETQYFGPGTRLLVL.

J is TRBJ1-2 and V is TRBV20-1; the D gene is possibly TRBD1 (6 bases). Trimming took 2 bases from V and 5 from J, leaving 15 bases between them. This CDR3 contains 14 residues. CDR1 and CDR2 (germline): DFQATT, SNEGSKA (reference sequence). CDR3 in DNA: TGCAGTGCTAGACACAGGGTCCGGGGGTATGGCTACACCTTC. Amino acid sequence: CSARHRVRGYGYTF.

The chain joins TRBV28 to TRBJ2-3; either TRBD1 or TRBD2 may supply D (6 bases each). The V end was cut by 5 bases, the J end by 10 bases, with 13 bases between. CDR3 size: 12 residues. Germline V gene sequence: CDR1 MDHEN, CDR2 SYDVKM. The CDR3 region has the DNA TGTGCCAGCAGTCTAGGGGGACTTGCGCAGTATTTT. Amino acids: CASSLGGLAQYF.

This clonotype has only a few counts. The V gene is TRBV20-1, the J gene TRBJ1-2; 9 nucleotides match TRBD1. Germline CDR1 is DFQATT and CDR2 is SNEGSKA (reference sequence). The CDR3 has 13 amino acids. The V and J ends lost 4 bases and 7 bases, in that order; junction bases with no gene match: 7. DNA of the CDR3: TGCAGTGCTACGGGGGGACAGGGAAGTGGCTACACCTTC. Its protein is CSATGGQGSGYTF.

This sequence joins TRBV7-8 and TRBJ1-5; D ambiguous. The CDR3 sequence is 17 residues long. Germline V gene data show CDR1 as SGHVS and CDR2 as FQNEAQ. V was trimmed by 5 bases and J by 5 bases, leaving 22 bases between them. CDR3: CASSKRFRETGDQPQHF. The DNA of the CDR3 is TGTGCCAGCAGCAAACGATTCCGGGAAACTGGGGATCAGCCCCAGCATTTT.

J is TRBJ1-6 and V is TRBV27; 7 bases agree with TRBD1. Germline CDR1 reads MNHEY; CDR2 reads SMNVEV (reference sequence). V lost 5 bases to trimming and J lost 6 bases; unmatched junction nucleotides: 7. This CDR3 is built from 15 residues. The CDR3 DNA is TGTGCCAGCAGTGACACCGGGACAGTTAATTCACCCCTCCACTTT. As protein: CASSDTGTVNSPLHF.

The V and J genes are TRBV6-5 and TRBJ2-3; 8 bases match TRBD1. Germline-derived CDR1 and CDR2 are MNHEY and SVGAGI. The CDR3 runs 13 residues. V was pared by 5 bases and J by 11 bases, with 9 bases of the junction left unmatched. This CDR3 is CASSRTGPGGQYF. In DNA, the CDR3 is TGTGCCAGCAGTCGGACAGGGCCAGGGGGGCAGTATTTT.

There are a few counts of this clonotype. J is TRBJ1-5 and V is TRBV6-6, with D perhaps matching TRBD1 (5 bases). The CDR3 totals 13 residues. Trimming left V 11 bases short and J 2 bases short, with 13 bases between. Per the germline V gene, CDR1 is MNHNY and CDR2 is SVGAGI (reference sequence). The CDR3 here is CAARGDGNQPQHF. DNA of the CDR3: TGTGCCGCCCGAGGGGATGGCAATCAGCCCCAGCATTTT.

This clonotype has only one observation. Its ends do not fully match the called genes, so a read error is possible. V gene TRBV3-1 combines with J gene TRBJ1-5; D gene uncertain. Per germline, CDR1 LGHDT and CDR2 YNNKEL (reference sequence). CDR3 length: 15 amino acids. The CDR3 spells CASSQAEGSNQPQHF. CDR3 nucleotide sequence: TGTGCCAGCAGCCAAGCAGAGGGAAGCAATCAACCCCAGCATTTT. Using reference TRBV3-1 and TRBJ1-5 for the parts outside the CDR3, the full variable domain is DTAVSQTPKYLVTQMGNDKSIKCEQNLGHDTMYWYKQDSKKFLKIMFSYNNKELIINETVPNRFSPKSPDKAHLNLHINSLELGDSAVYFCASSQAEGSNQPQHFGDGTRLSIL.

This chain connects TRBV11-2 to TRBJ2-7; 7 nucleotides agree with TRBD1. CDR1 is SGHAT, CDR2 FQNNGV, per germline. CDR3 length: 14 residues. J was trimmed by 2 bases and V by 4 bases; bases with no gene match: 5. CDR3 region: CASSSQRGPYEQYF. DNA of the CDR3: TGTGCCAGCAGCTCACAAAGGGGGCCCTACGAGCAGTACTTC. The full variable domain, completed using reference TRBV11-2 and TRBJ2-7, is EAGVAQSPRYKIIEKRQSVAFWCNPISGHATLYWYQQILGQGPKLLIQFQNNGVVDDSQLPKDRFSAERLKGVDSTLKIQPAKLEDSAVYLCASSSQRGPYEQYFGPGTRLTVT.

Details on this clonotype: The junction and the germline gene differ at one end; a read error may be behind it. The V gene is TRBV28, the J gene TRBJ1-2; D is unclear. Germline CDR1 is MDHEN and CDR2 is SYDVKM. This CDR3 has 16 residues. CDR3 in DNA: TGTGCCAGCAGTTATCTAGGACGGGCTTTTTCCTATGGCCACACCTTC. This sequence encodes CASSYLGRAFSYGHTF.

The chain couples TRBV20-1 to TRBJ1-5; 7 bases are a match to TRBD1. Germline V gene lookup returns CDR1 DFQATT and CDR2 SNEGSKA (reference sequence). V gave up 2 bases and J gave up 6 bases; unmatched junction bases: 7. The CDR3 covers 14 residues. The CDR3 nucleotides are TGCAGTGCTAGACGAAGACAGGGAGGTCAGCCCCAGCATTTT. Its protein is CSARRRQGGQPQHF.

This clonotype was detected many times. CDR3 protein: CAISVGSGIMNTEAFF. DNA for the CDR3: TGTGCCATCAGTGTCGGGTCGGGGATTATGAACACTGAAGCTTTCTTT. The chain combines TRBV10-3 with TRBJ1-1; D is undetermined. Germline V gene lookup returns CDR1 ENHRY and CDR2 SYGVKD. This CDR3 is 16 amino acids long. With 4 bases removed from V and 0 bases from J, the gap between germline ends came to 15 bases.

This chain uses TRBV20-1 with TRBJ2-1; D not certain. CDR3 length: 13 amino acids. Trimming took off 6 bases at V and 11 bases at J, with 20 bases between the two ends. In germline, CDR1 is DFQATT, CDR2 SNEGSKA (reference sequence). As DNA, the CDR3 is TGCAGTGCCATTACGACGTCAGATGATAAGCAGTTCTTC. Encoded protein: CSAITTSDDKQFF.

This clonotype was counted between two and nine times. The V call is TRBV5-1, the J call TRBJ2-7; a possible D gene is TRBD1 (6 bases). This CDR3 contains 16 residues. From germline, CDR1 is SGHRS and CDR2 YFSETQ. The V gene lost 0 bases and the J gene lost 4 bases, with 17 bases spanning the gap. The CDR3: CASSLGGRQVGYEQYF. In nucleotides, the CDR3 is TGCGCCAGCAGCTTGGGGGGGAGACAGGTCGGGTACGAGCAGTACTTC.

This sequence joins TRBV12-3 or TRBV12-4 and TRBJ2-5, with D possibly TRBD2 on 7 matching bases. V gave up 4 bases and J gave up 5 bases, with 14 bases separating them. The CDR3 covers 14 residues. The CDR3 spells CASSSVGGPETQYF. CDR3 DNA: TGTGCCAGCAGTTCCGTGGGGGGGCCGGAGACCCAGTACTTC.

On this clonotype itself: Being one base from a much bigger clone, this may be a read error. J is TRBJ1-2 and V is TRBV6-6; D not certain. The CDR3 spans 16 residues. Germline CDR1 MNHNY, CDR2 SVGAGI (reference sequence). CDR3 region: CAGRTHGVTPNYGYTF. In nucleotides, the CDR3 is TGTGCCGGCAGAACCCACGGCGTAACTCCTAACTATGGCTACACCTTC.

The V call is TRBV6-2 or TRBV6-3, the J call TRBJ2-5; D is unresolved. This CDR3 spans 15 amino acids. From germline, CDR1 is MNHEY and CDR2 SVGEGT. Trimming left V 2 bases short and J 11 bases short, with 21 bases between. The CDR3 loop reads CASSYDWRSGDEQYF. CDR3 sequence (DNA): TGTGCCAGCAGTTACGATTGGCGGTCAGGCGATGAGCAGTACTTC.

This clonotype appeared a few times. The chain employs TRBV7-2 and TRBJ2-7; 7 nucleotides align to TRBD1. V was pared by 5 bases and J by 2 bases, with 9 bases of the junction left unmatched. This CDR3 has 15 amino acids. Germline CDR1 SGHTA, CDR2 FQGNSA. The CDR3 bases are TGTGCCAGCAGCCCCACCGGACAGGAAGCCTACGAGCAGTACTTC. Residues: CASSPTGQEAYEQYF.